The 26 T cell receptor beta chains below come from one sample, sequenced in a study of a mutant IDH1 vaccine in newly diagnosed glioma. Time point noted: week 5, during vaccination. Vaccination comprised doses that each held 300 ug of mutant IDH1 20-mer peptide, plus topical imiquimod. These TCRs' antigens remain unknown. Profiled with immunoSEQ multiplex PCR; TCRdb holds only in-frame clones, not every one. The sample yields approximately 26,000 clones, around four fifths seen once. Specimen: PBMCs, collected from a glioma patient whose treatment included an IDH1 peptide vaccine. All receptors come from a man aged 40-49 years with glioma. Some clones in this sample may be carry-over from other donors' samples.

The chain carries TRBV6-5 and TRBJ1-2; D is perhaps TRBD1 (5 bases). This CDR3 region has 14 residues. V lost 8 bases, J lost 6 bases, and 19 bases lay in between. Germline values: CDR1 MNHEY, CDR2 SVGAGI. Here the CDR3 DNA reads TGTGCCAGCGCCCTCGTTGGGTGGGGGGATGGCTACACCTTC. The encoded protein is CASALVGWGDGYTF.

This clone appeared a single time. The J gene is TRBJ2-7, the V gene TRBV13, with D uncertain. This CDR3 has 12 residues. The germline V and J ends were trimmed by 8 bases and 5 bases, with 13 bases remaining between them. The germline CDR1 and CDR2 sequences are PRHDT and FYEKMQ (reference sequence). DNA for the CDR3: TGTGCCAGCTCCTATAGGGCGGACGAGCAGTACTTC. Its translation is CASSYRADEQYF.

The chain uses TRBV5-4 and TRBJ2-2; tentative D call: TRBD2 (5 bases). V was clipped by 4 bases and J by 1 base, with 14 bases between them. The CDR3 is 16 residues long. CDR1 SGHNT and CDR2 YYREEE come from the germline V gene (reference sequence). Here the CDR3 reads CASSANGGRNTGELFF. CDR3 DNA: TGTGCCAGCAGCGCGAACGGAGGCAGGAACACCGGGGAGCTGTTTTTT.

In this sample, this clone turned up a few times. This rearrangement joins TRBV18 to TRBJ2-2; 10 bases line up with TRBD1. Germline-derived CDR1 and CDR2 are KGHSH and LQKENI. The CDR3 sequence is 15 residues long. Trimming removed 5 bases from V and 3 bases from J; junction bases left unmatched: 3. The CDR3 DNA reads as TGTGCCAGCTCAATCGGGACAGGGGACACCGGGGAGCTGTTTTTT. It specifies CASSIGTGDTGELFF.

The chain is built from TRBV14 and TRBJ1-5, with a tentative D call TRBD1 (5 bases). Trimming removed 5 bases at V and 3 bases at J, with 8 bases between. This CDR3 contains 13 residues. Germline lookup yields CDR1 SGHDN and CDR2 FVKESK. CDR3 loop: CASSDSPNQPQHF. The CDR3 nucleotides read TGTGCCAGCAGCGACAGCCCCAATCAGCCCCAGCATTTT.

The chain recombines TRBV4-1 with TRBJ2-1, with a tentative D call TRBD2 (7 bases). This CDR3 comprises 13 residues. V lost 4 bases and J 5 bases, leaving 9 bases between the germline ends. Germline CDR1 is MGHRA and CDR2 is YSYEKL. CDR3 DNA: TGCGCCAGCAGCCGGGAGGGGGACAATGAGCAGTTCTTC. Translated, it gives CASSREGDNEQFF.

V is TRBV4-3 and J is TRBJ2-5, with 7 nucleotides matching TRBD1. V trimming: 3 bases; J trimming: 5 bases; junction bases outside the gene matches: 3. The CDR3 is 13 residues long. CDR1 is LGHNA, CDR2 YSLEER, per germline. In DNA form, the CDR3 reads TGCGCCAGCAGCCAGGACAGGAAGGAGACCCAGTACTTC. Protein sequence: CASSQDRKETQYF.

The V and J genes are TRBV19 and TRBJ1-1, with no clear D. The ends were cut back, 0 bases at V and 3 bases at J, with 11 bases in the middle. This CDR3 is built from 15 residues. Germline V gives CDR1 LNHDA, CDR2 SQIVND (reference sequence). Here the CDR3 reads CASSIEIKRYTEAFF. The CDR3 DNA reads TGTGCCAGTAGTATAGAAATCAAGAGGTACACTGAAGCTTTCTTT.

The V gene is TRBV6-1, the J gene TRBJ2-3; D is unresolved. Trimming removed 6 bases from V and 0 bases from J, with 10 bases in between. Germline values: CDR1 MNHNS, CDR2 SASEGT. The CDR3 consists of 14 residues. The chain's CDR3 is CASSQTLSTDTQYF. DNA for the CDR3: TGTGCCAGCAGCCAGACATTGAGCACAGATACGCAGTATTTT.

The chain combines TRBV10-3 with TRBJ2-2; D tentatively reads TRBD1 or TRBD2 (5 bases each). Looked up from germline, CDR1 is ENHRY and CDR2 is SYGVKD. CDR3 length equals 17 residues. The ends were cut back, 4 bases at V and 1 base at J, with 16 bases in the middle. CDR3 in amino acids: CAISGGEGMMNTGELFF. CDR3 in DNA: TGTGCCATCAGTGGGGGAGAGGGGATGATGAACACCGGGGAGCTGTTTTTT.

This chain links TRBV9 with TRBJ2-1; tentatively, D is TRBD2 (6 bases). Trimming removed 4 bases at V and 2 bases at J, with 16 bases between. The V gene's germline CDR1 is SGDLS and CDR2 YYNGEE. The CDR3 is 16 amino acids. The CDR3 reads CASSILFWGAYNEQFF. CDR3 coding DNA: TGTGCCAGCAGCATCCTATTTTGGGGGGCCTACAATGAGCAGTTCTTC. Complete variable domain (other parts from reference TRBV9 and TRBJ2-1): DSGVTQTPKHLITATGQRVTLRCSPRSGDLSVYWYQQSLDQGLQFLIQYYNGEERAKGNILERFSAQQFPDLHSELNLSSLELGDSALYFCASSILFWGAYNEQFFGPGTRLTVL.

A note on this clone: The junction shows a germline mismatch at one end, possibly a read error. The chain couples TRBV19 to TRBJ2-1, with 12 bases fitting TRBD2. Germline loops: CDR1 LNHDA, CDR2 SQIVND (reference sequence). The CDR3 has 17 residues. The CDR3 loop is CASRRRLAGVSSNEQFF. The CDR3 DNA reads TGTGCCAGTCGACGCAGACTAGCGGGGGTTTCCTCCAATGAGCAGTTCTTC.

V gene TRBV7-2 combines with J gene TRBJ2-1; possibly TRBD2 for D (5 bases). The V end was cut by 5 bases, the J end by 3 bases, with 11 bases between. The CDR3 length is 14 residues. Germline V lookup: CDR1 SGHTA, CDR2 FQGNSA. The CDR3 sequence is CASSPSGIYNEQFF. The CDR3 bases are TGTGCCAGCAGCCCGTCGGGGATCTACAATGAGCAGTTCTTC.

V gene TRBV6-6 combines with J gene TRBJ1-1; 8 nucleotides line up with TRBD1. Looked up from germline, CDR1 is MNHNY and CDR2 is SVGAGI (reference sequence). After removal of 6 bases from V and 3 bases from J, the junction contained 3 bases not matched to a gene. The CDR3 loop spans 13 amino acids. The CDR3 nucleotides read TGTGCCAGCAGCGACAGGGGTTACACTGAAGCTTTCTTT. Protein: CASSDRGYTEAFF.

The V and J genes are TRBV6-5 and TRBJ1-6; maybe TRBD1 (5 bases). V lost 2 bases to trimming and J lost 10 bases, with 12 bases between them. The CDR3 is 14 amino acids. Germline CDR1 and CDR2: MNHEY and SVGAGI. Written as DNA, the CDR3 is TGTGCCAGCAGTTACGGGGGGTTCGGCTCACCCCTCCACTTT. This codes for CASSYGGFGSPLHF.

This sequence joins TRBV6-5 and TRBJ2-5; D possibly corresponds to TRBD2 (7 bases). Germline values: CDR1 MNHEY, CDR2 SVGAGI. CDR3 length: 16 residues. The germline V and J ends were trimmed by 1 base and 4 bases, with 16 bases remaining between them. The CDR3 nucleotides are TGTGCCAGCAGTTACTATGGGGGGGCCCTCGGAGAGACCCAGTACTTC. The encoded protein is CASSYYGGALGETQYF.

This chain joins TRBV30 and TRBJ1-1; D uncertain. The CDR3 contains 11 residues. Per germline, CDR1 GTSNPN and CDR2 SVGIG (reference sequence). The V and J ends lost 1 base and 3 bases respectively, with 3 bases between them. In nucleotides, the CDR3 is TGTGCCTGGAGTGCTTACACTGAAGCTTTCTTT. Amino acid sequence: CAWSAYTEAFF.

The chain recombines TRBV18 with TRBJ1-2; TRBD1 is a possible D gene (5 bases). V was pared by 3 bases and J by 7 bases, with 9 bases between. The CDR3 is made up of 12 amino acids. Germline values: CDR1 KGHSH, CDR2 LQKENI. CDR3 DNA: TGTGCCAGCTCACCGCCCGGGGGTGGCTACACCTTC. As protein: CASSPPGGGYTF.

This sequence joins TRBV15 and TRBJ2-2; D possibly corresponds to TRBD1 (5 bases). V shed 1 base and J shed 5 bases, with 14 bases lying between them. CDR3 length: 16 residues. The V gene's germline CDR1 is LNHNV and CDR2 YYDKDF (reference sequence). The CDR3 here is CATSRGRQSSTGELFF. CDR3 nucleotides: TGTGCCACCAGCAGAGGCCGACAGTCGAGTACCGGGGAGCTGTTTTTT.

The J gene is TRBJ2-2, the V gene TRBV11-2; D is ambiguous. Trimming cost V 6 bases and J 4 bases, with 12 bases left between them. The CDR3 is 14 amino acids. The V gene's germline CDR1 is SGHAT and CDR2 FQNNGV. The CDR3 DNA reads as TGTGCCAGCAGTGGGGTGTTGCGCACCGGGGAGCTGTTTTTT. Residues: CASSGVLRTGELFF. The complete variable domain, with remaining parts taken from reference TRBV11-2 and TRBJ2-2, reads EAGVAQSPRYKIIEKRQSVAFWCNPISGHATLYWYQQILGQGPKLLIQFQNNGVVDDSQLPKDRFSAERLKGVDSTLKIQPAKLEDSAVYLCASSGVLRTGELFFGEGSRLTVL.

This chain connects TRBV7-2 to TRBJ1-1, with 7 positions matching TRBD1. The V and J ends lost 5 bases and 8 bases, in that order; junction bases with no gene match: 11. The germline V gene has CDR1 SGHTA and CDR2 FQGNSA. CDR3 length equals 14 residues. The CDR3 coding sequence is TGTGCCAGCAGCCCAGGGGGGGGCGCGAGGGAAGCTTTCTTT. This gives the protein CASSPGGGAREAFF. The variable domain in full, with the rest retrieved from reference TRBV7-2 and TRBJ1-1, is GAGVSQSPSNKVTEKGKDVELRCDPISGHTALYWYRQSLGQGLEFLIYFQGNSAPDKSGLPSDRFSAERTGGSVSTLTIQRTQQEDSAVYLCASSPGGGAREAFFGQGTRLTVV.

This chain connects TRBV27 to TRBJ2-7; D call uncertain. The ends were cut back, 6 bases at V and 7 bases at J, with 19 bases in the middle. The CDR3 runs 14 residues. Looked up from germline, CDR1 is MNHEY and CDR2 is SMNVEV (reference sequence). The chain's CDR3 is CASSKERFLGEQYF. CDR3 bases: TGTGCCAGCAGCAAGGAAAGGTTTCTGGGTGAGCAGTACTTC.

The J gene is TRBJ1-2, the V gene TRBV29-1; D perhaps matches TRBD1 (5 bases). V was shortened by 5 bases and J by 5 bases, with 18 bases between the two germline ends. The CDR3 is 14 amino acids. CDR1 and CDR2 (germline): SQVTM, ANQGSEA. The CDR3 loop reads CSVPLWSGRYGYTF. In DNA, the CDR3 is TGCAGCGTTCCACTTTGGTCGGGACGTTATGGCTACACCTTC.

This clone qualifies as medium-sized (0.01 to 0.1%). V usage is TRBV7-4 and J usage is TRBJ2-3, with TRBD2 matching 9 bases. The CDR3 covers 16 residues. The ends lost 2 bases at V and 2 bases at J; junction bases unmatched: 5. Germline V CDR1 and CDR2: SGHVT, SQSDAQ. CDR3: CASSLLRGGPTDTQYF. The CDR3 DNA sequence: TGTGCCAGCAGCTTATTGCGGGGGGGGCCCACAGATACGCAGTATTTT.

The genes are TRBV7-2 and TRBJ2-3; TRBD1 matches 7 bases. J was trimmed by 5 bases and V by 1 base; bases with no gene match: 6. Germline lookup yields CDR1 SGHTA and CDR2 FQGNSA. The CDR3 is made up of 15 amino acids. The CDR3 DNA sequence: TGTGCCAGCAGCTTAGGGGAGACAGGGCAAGATACGCAGTATTTT. Protein: CASSLGETGQDTQYF.

The chain carries TRBV11-2 and TRBJ1-1; 9 bases are a match to TRBD1. V lost 6 bases to trimming and J lost 2 bases; unmatched junction nucleotides: 7. The CDR3 length is 15 residues. Germline lookup yields CDR1 SGHAT and CDR2 FQNNGV. CDR3 DNA sequence: TGTGCCAGCAGACCGGGACAGGGAGAAAACACTGAAGCTTTCTTT. Translating it yields CASRPGQGENTEAFF.